This T cell receptor (beta chain) was recorded in a study of blood T cell repertoires in COVID-19 (dated by TCRdb to the early 2020s). Looking at the study overall: The collaborator samples originated in the United States, Italy and Spain and spanned the acute and convalescent phases of COVID-19. The prospective study material was composed of cDNA or gDNA derived from T cells, B-cell-depleted T cells, or PBMCs. Subjects who had been exposed to COVID-19, were actively infected with it, or had recovered from it provided the deeply sampled blood TCRbeta repertoires that made up the dataset. The repertoires were made available in a free public database intended to serve as a resource for research on the immune response to SARS-CoV-2. Samples were obtained from the ongoing ImmuneRACE study (first 160 participants) and from over 1,000 subjects provided by 6 global collaborators. The sample metadata nearly always contained a de-identified subject ID, COVID-19 status, age in years and sex. Where available, HLA class I and class II types were obtained from metadata supplied by the sample provider rather than from assay-based typing.

Results and caveats for the whole study, not just this receptor: Clinical and demographic metadata were provided uncurated, with the amount varying by source and participant.

As to this clone: Its target antigen remains unknown. No base-level quality is on record; no much larger clone is a single base apart.

Collaborating institutions collected whole blood in K2EDTA tubes following their own protocols. Collaborator samples were shipped for TCRbeta analysis as frozen whole blood, isolated PBMCs, or DNA extracted from either sample type. Spanning cysteine to phenylalanine, the CDR3 consists of 12 amino acids. Only the CDR3 DNA stays, 36 bases, in frame from base 1. CDR1 and CDR2 are read off the germline V gene as SGHDN and FVKESK. The junction shows trimming of 6 bases on V and 3 bases on J, plus 9 bases between the germline ends. TCRbeta CDR3 regions were amplified from genomic DNA using the immunoSEQ Assay, a bias-controlled multiplex PCR. In the paper's pipeline: The number of nucleated cells in each sample was estimated from the amplification of reference gene primers within the assay. Sequence reads were collapsed and filtered to measure the absolute abundance of every unique TCRbeta CDR3 rearrangement. For each sample, productive Simpson clonality was calculated as the square root of Simpson's diversity index across productive rearrangements. TCRdb mirrors the immuneACCESS table, restricted to in-frame sequences. Some clones are absent from its copies; in checked studies, under half trace to an unresolved V gene, and the reason for the others is unknown. That table is the source of V, J and clone size, and D and trimming were worked out from the DNA. Counted in this sample were 130,000 or so clones; approximately 84% of them appeared once. About 13% of the sample comes from the top ten.

This sequence uses TRBV14 and TRBJ2-7; TRBD2 might be the D gene, on 6 matching bases. The sequencing input was peripheral blood. The receptor was derived from a human donor in a cohort sampled during active COVID-19. The CDR3 reads as follows: CASRRGLYEQYF. The bases are TGTGCCAGCAGACGGGGACTCTACGAGCAGTACTTC.